This T cell receptor beta chain was found in a study of blood T cell repertoires in COVID-19 (dated by TCRdb to the early 2020s). With respect to the entire study: Samples covering the acute and convalescent phases of COVID-19 were provided by collaborators in the United States, Italy and Spain. Deeply sampled blood TCRbeta repertoires from subjects exposed to, actively infected with, or recovered from COVID-19 were included in the dataset. Nearly every sample came with metadata listing a de-identified subject ID, COVID-19 status, age in years and sex. The prospective study material was composed of cDNA or gDNA derived from T cells, B-cell-depleted T cells, or PBMCs. The samples were drawn from the first 160 participants of the ongoing ImmuneRACE study and from more than 1,000 subjects provided by 6 global collaborators. Where available, HLA class I and class II types were taken from metadata supplied by the sample provider and were not determined by assay-based typing. The repertoires were released in a freely available public database meant as a resource for research on the immune response to SARS-CoV-2.

This clone was recorded only once. The specificity of this receptor is unknown. Compared with germline, one end of the junction differs, possibly owing to a read error. Participants in the prospective study were enrolled through a virtual design, were aged roughly 18 to 100 years, and lived in approximately 25 United States geographic areas. To assign participants to cohorts, the prospective study relied on clinical history that participants themselves reported in a screening survey and a study questionnaire. Recovered participants in ImmuneRACE Cohort 3 were defined by two consecutive negative NP/OP PCR tests, clearance by a healthcare professional, or resolution of symptoms. Mobile phlebotomists in the prospective study collected whole blood, serum and a nasopharyngeal or oropharyngeal swab from every participant. Participants in the prospective study had the option to provide additional blood draws and questionnaires over a roughly two-month period. Prospective study blood samples were shipped either frozen or at room temperature before DNA extraction.

The germline V gene gives CDR1 as MNHEY and CDR2 as SVGAGI. From the cysteine up to the phenylalanine, the CDR3 has a length of 13 residues. Just CDR3 DNA is preserved here, 39 bases in frame from base 1. TCRbeta CDR3 regions were amplified from genomic DNA by means of the immunoSEQ Assay, a bias-controlled multiplex PCR. From the authors' description of their analysis: The number of nucleated cells in each sample was estimated from the amplification of reference gene primers within the assay. To quantify the absolute abundance of each unique TCRbeta CDR3 rearrangement, sequence reads were collapsed and filtered. Productive Simpson clonality was computed per sample as the square root of Simpson's diversity index over productive rearrangements. The source is immuneACCESS, and TCRdb retained only in-frame sequences with V and J called. Part of the clones is not carried over; for the studies checked, unresolved V genes explain less than half of this, and the remainder is unexplained. The DNA gave D and trimming, while V, J and clone size come from that table. This sample gives a few hundred thousand clones in total; over 80% of them show up just once. The top ten hold around 5% of the sample.

What the study reported, not specific to this receptor: How much clinical and demographic metadata was included differed by source and by participant, and the metadata was provided uncurated.

The source material was PBMCs or T cells enriched from blood (not recorded which). This clonotype was obtained from a woman aged 45-59 years who had recovered from COVID-19. The V gene is TRBV6-5 and the J gene is TRBJ1-2, with the D gene uncertain. Here is the DNA: TGTGCCAGCAGATACTCCTTAAACTATGGCTACACCTTC. It translates to CASRYSLNYGYTF.